Listed below are T cell receptor beta chains from one sample, sequenced in a study of T cell responses to AZD1222 COVID-19 vaccine. Assay: immunoSEQ multiplex PCR; the TCRdb copy retains only in-frame clones and omits some. Here the sample spans fewer than 120,000 clones, over 85% being singletons. Sequenced material: peripheral blood, taken 28 days after the second AZD1222 dose. The source is an adult who received the AZD1222 COVID-19 vaccine. Both conserved end residues are part of each CDR3. Each record gives: clone size, V gene, CDR3 length, D gene, J gene, CDR3 DNA, CDR3 protein. A D gene is named only where the DNA matches it firmly. The size entry is marked missing in some rows and otherwise reads once, few, many or a size class.

clone_size: NA
v_call: TRBV24-1
cdr3_length: 13
d_call: NA
j_call: TRBJ1-5
cdr3_nt: TGTGCCACCAGTCCCCCGGCTGGGCAGCCCCAGCATTTT
cdr3_aa: CATSPPAGQPQHF

clone_size: once
v_call: TRBV27
cdr3_length: 14
d_call: TRBD1
j_call: TRBJ2-7
cdr3_nt: TGTGCCAGCAGTTCGGGACAGGGAACCTACGAGCAGTACTTC
cdr3_aa: CASSSGQGTYEQYF

clone_size: few
v_call: TRBV19
cdr3_length: 13
d_call: NA
j_call: TRBJ1-5
cdr3_nt: TGTGCCAGTAGTATCGGGGACCTTGAGCCCCAGCATTTT
cdr3_aa: CASSIGDLEPQHF

clone_size: NA
v_call: TRBV11-3
cdr3_length: 18
d_call: TRBD2
j_call: TRBJ2-1
cdr3_nt: TGTGCCAGCAGCCCCCGAGGAGTAGCGGGGGGGAGCGACAATGAGCAGTTCTTC
cdr3_aa: CASSPRGVAGGSDNEQFF

clone_size: NA
v_call: TRBV7-2
cdr3_length: 14
d_call: NA
j_call: TRBJ2-3
cdr3_nt: TGTGCCAGCAGTGACCCTAGGCGCACAGATACGCAGTATTTT
cdr3_aa: CASSDPRRTDTQYF

clone_size: NA
v_call: TRBV5-1
cdr3_length: 15
d_call: NA
j_call: TRBJ1-6
cdr3_nt: TGCGCCAGCAGCCCGCGGACGGACTATAATTCACCCCTCCACTTT
cdr3_aa: CASSPRTDYNSPLHF

clone_size: NA
v_call: TRBV10-3
cdr3_length: 15
d_call: TRBD1
j_call: TRBJ2-2
cdr3_nt: TGTGCCATCAGTGATGGGACAGGGGGGACCGGGGAGCTGTTTTTT
cdr3_aa: CAISDGTGGTGELFF

clone_size: once
v_call: TRBV27
cdr3_length: 16
d_call: NA
j_call: TRBJ2-1
cdr3_nt: TGTGCCAGCACCACCCGGCGGGGTAAAACATACAATGAGCAGTTCTTC
cdr3_aa: CASTTRRGKTYNEQFF

clone_size: NA
v_call: TRBV6-1
cdr3_length: 14
d_call: NA
j_call: TRBJ1-5
cdr3_nt: TGTGCCAGCAGTGAGTCCAGGAGAGATCAGCCCCAGCATTTT
cdr3_aa: CASSESRRDQPQHF

clone_size: NA
v_call: TRBV27
cdr3_length: 16
d_call: TRBD1
j_call: TRBJ1-5
cdr3_nt: TGTGCCAGCAGTCCAAAAACAGGGGTGGCAAATCAGCCCCAGCATTTT
cdr3_aa: CASSPKTGVANQPQHF

clone_size: NA
v_call: TRBV4-1
cdr3_length: 17
d_call: NA
j_call: TRBJ1-1
cdr3_nt: TGCGCCAGCAGCCAAGAACGGGGCCAACCGCTCCAGCCTGAAGCTTTCTTT
cdr3_aa: CASSQERGQPLQPEAFF

clone_size: NA
v_call: TRBV4-2
cdr3_length: 15
d_call: NA
j_call: TRBJ2-2
cdr3_nt: TGTGCCAGCAGCCCGACTGGTACGAACACCGGGGAGCTGTTTTTT
cdr3_aa: CASSPTGTNTGELFF

clone_size: few
v_call: TRBV7-9
cdr3_length: 14
d_call: TRBD1
j_call: TRBJ1-2
cdr3_nt: TGTGCCAGCAGCCGGGACAGGGGGCCTTATGGCTACACCTTC
cdr3_aa: CASSRDRGPYGYTF

clone_size: NA
v_call: TRBV7-2
cdr3_length: 15
d_call: TRBD2
j_call: TRBJ2-7
cdr3_nt: TGTGCCAGCAGCCCCCGTAGCGGGGGACCATACGAGCAGTACTTC
cdr3_aa: CASSPRSGGPYEQYF

clone_size: NA
v_call: TRBV6-2/TRBV6-3
cdr3_length: 16
d_call: NA
j_call: TRBJ2-1
cdr3_nt: TGTGCCAGCAGTTACCGACTCAAAAGCTCCTACAATGAGCAGTTCTTC
cdr3_aa: CASSYRLKSSYNEQFF

clone_size: NA
v_call: TRBV18
cdr3_length: 15
d_call: TRBD2
j_call: TRBJ2-7
cdr3_nt: TGTGCCAGCTCGGCCGGGACTAGCGTAAGCTACGAGCAGTACTTC
cdr3_aa: CASSAGTSVSYEQYF

clone_size: NA
v_call: TRBV6-1
cdr3_length: 17
d_call: TRBD2
j_call: TRBJ2-7
cdr3_nt: TGTGCCAGCAGTGGGACTAGCGGGGGGCAATTTACCTACGAGCAGTACTTC
cdr3_aa: CASSGTSGGQFTYEQYF

clone_size: NA
v_call: TRBV30
cdr3_length: 14
d_call: NA
j_call: TRBJ2-2
cdr3_nt: TGTGCCTGGAGTGCCCTCGGGGGAACCGGGGAGCTGTTTTTT
cdr3_aa: CAWSALGGTGELFF

clone_size: NA
v_call: TRBV18
cdr3_length: 16
d_call: NA
j_call: TRBJ1-1
cdr3_nt: TGTGCCAGCTCACCCAATGGGGCAGGACTGAACACTGAAGCTTTCTTT
cdr3_aa: CASSPNGAGLNTEAFF

clone_size: NA
v_call: TRBV5-1
cdr3_length: 15
d_call: NA
j_call: TRBJ2-7
cdr3_nt: TGCGCCAGCAGCTTGGAAAGAACAGGTAAAGGGGAGCAGTACTTC
cdr3_aa: CASSLERTGKGEQYF

clone_size: NA
v_call: TRBV7-9
cdr3_length: 13
d_call: NA
j_call: TRBJ1-2
cdr3_nt: TGTGCCAGCAGCGAAGATGTTAGGAATGGCTACACCTTC
cdr3_aa: CASSEDVRNGYTF

clone_size: NA
v_call: TRBV19
cdr3_length: 19
d_call: NA
j_call: TRBJ2-3
cdr3_nt: TGTGCCAGCCCAAGGCCCCCTCCGGGACTGCTCATATATGCAGATACGCAGTATTTT
cdr3_aa: CASPRPPPGLLIYADTQYF

clone_size: NA
v_call: TRBV5-1
cdr3_length: 15
d_call: TRBD2
j_call: TRBJ2-7
cdr3_nt: TGCGCCAGCAGCCCGGGTGGGGGGACTATCTACGAGCAGTACTTC
cdr3_aa: CASSPGGGTIYEQYF

clone_size: NA
v_call: TRBV21-1
cdr3_length: 16
d_call: NA
j_call: TRBJ1-6
cdr3_nt: TGTGCCAGCAGCAAACATTCGGACAGGGAAGGTTCACCCCTCCACTTT
cdr3_aa: CASSKHSDREGSPLHF

clone_size: NA
v_call: TRBV2
cdr3_length: 17
d_call: NA
j_call: TRBJ2-7
cdr3_nt: TGTGCCAGCAGTGAAGTCAACTCCGTGGGGCACTCCTACGAGCAGTACTTC
cdr3_aa: CASSEVNSVGHSYEQYF

clone_size: few
v_call: TRBV7-6
cdr3_length: 17
d_call: NA
j_call: TRBJ1-2
cdr3_nt: TGTGCCAGCAGCTTAGGGTGGGACCCCCTCCGTGGGTATGGCTACACCTTC
cdr3_aa: CASSLGWDPLRGYGYTF

clone_size: NA
v_call: TRBV11-2
cdr3_length: 16
d_call: NA
j_call: TRBJ2-7
cdr3_nt: TGTGCCAGCAGCCTAGGGGGGGCAATTGGTACCTACGAGCAGTACTTC
cdr3_aa: CASSLGGAIGTYEQYF

clone_size: NA
v_call: TRBV19
cdr3_length: 15
d_call: NA
j_call: TRBJ2-1
cdr3_nt: TGTGCCAGTAGTATAGAAGGGGGGGTCAACAATGAGCAGTTCTTC
cdr3_aa: CASSIEGGVNNEQFF

clone_size: NA
v_call: TRBV6-5
cdr3_length: 15
d_call: TRBD2
j_call: TRBJ2-3
cdr3_nt: TGTGCCAGCACCCCGAGCGGGGGAGACACAGATACGCAGTATTTT
cdr3_aa: CASTPSGGDTDTQYF

clone_size: NA
v_call: TRBV19
cdr3_length: 13
d_call: NA
j_call: TRBJ1-1
cdr3_nt: TGTGCCAGTAGTATAGAACCGAGGGCTGAAGCTTTCTTT
cdr3_aa: CASSIEPRAEAFF

clone_size: once
v_call: TRBV15
cdr3_length: 15
d_call: NA
j_call: TRBJ1-1
cdr3_nt: TGTGCCACCAGCAGAGATCGGGGCCAGAACACTGAAGCTTTCTTT
cdr3_aa: CATSRDRGQNTEAFF

clone_size: NA
v_call: TRBV7-6
cdr3_length: 17
d_call: NA
j_call: TRBJ2-2
cdr3_nt: TGTGCCAGCAGCAACGGGCTCCGCACCGGGAACACCGGGGAGCTGTTTTTT
cdr3_aa: CASSNGLRTGNTGELFF

clone_size: NA
v_call: TRBV19
cdr3_length: 15
d_call: NA
j_call: TRBJ2-5
cdr3_nt: NA
cdr3_aa: CASTSGQAGQETQYF

clone_size: once
v_call: TRBV7-9
cdr3_length: 16
d_call: NA
j_call: TRBJ2-2
cdr3_nt: TGTGCCAGCAGCTTAGTGTGGGGTTCGGACACCGGGGAGCTGTTTTTT
cdr3_aa: CASSLVWGSDTGELFF

clone_size: NA
v_call: TRBV7-2
cdr3_length: 13
d_call: NA
j_call: TRBJ2-1
cdr3_nt: TGTGCCAGCAGCTTAGTTCTACCTGGAGAGCAGTTCTTC
cdr3_aa: CASSLVLPGEQFF

clone_size: NA
v_call: TRBV5-4
cdr3_length: 16
d_call: NA
j_call: TRBJ1-6
cdr3_nt: TGTGCCAGCAGCACGATTGCGGCTGGTGGTTTTTCACCCCTCCACTTT
cdr3_aa: CASSTIAAGGFSPLHF

clone_size: few
v_call: TRBV6-5
cdr3_length: 12
d_call: NA
j_call: TRBJ2-1
cdr3_nt: TGTGCCAGCACAGCTACCTACAATGAGCAGTTCTTC
cdr3_aa: CASTATYNEQFF

clone_size: NA
v_call: TRBV19
cdr3_length: 14
d_call: NA
j_call: TRBJ1-1
cdr3_nt: TGTGCCAGTAGTCCCGTTCGGGCGGGCACTGAAGCTTTCTTT
cdr3_aa: CASSPVRAGTEAFF

clone_size: NA
v_call: TRBV19
cdr3_length: 15
d_call: TRBD1
j_call: TRBJ1-1
cdr3_nt: TGTGCCAGTACCCTTAACAGGGGTCCGAACACTGAAGCTTTCTTT
cdr3_aa: CASTLNRGPNTEAFF

clone_size: NA
v_call: TRBV10-3
cdr3_length: 14
d_call: NA
j_call: TRBJ2-1
cdr3_nt: TGTGCCACAGTTCGGGGGGCCACCTACAATGAGCAGTTCTTC
cdr3_aa: CATVRGATYNEQFF